This TCR beta chain was identified in a study of OX40 agonist ivuxolimab in advanced cancers. Study context: Enrollees could have had prior anti-PD-1, anti-PD-L1 or anti-CTLA-4 therapy, which about 42% had received.

The germline V gene encodes CDR1 SNHLY and CDR2 FYNNEI. The CDR3 runs 15 residues. Between the trimmed V and J ends, which lost 1 base and 3 bases, there was a span of 10 bases. TCRdb's copy holds only in-frame clones and misses some; the assay was immunoSEQ multiplex PCR. Of roughly 79,000 clones listed, roughly four fifths are singletons. The chain links TRBV2 to TRBJ2-1, with D perhaps matching TRBD1 (5 bases). Source: CD4+ or CD8+ T cells sorted from blood, taken in a trial of the OX40 agonist ivuxolimab. The TCR sequence derives from an adult with an advanced solid tumor such as melanoma, head and neck, liver or kidney cancer. The CDR3, as DNA: TGTGCCAGCAGTGAAGGCCCCAGGGACTACAATGAGCAGTTCTTC. Translation gives CASSEGPRDYNEQFF.